This T cell receptor beta chain was profiled in a study of cytomegalovirus exposure and HLA in healthy donors. 13 Jbeta primers and 60 Vbeta primers were used for the PCR. The table came from immunoSEQ multiplex PCR; TCRdb's copy has only in-frame clones and leaves some out. The data hold around 200,000 clones, with 84% observed a single time. Comment on this clone: Its cognate antigen is unknown. The same CDR3 arises from other DNA sequences in this sample as well.

The study's findings and limits: There were 150 or so TCR beta chains listed as cytomegalovirus-associated. Reports indicate that TCR beta sequences accurately predicted the HLA-A and HLA-B alleles of most subjects. Donor immune exposure was known only as CMV serostatus. Three CMV-associated chains proved CMV antigen-specific in vitro.

Trimming shortened V by 3 bases and J by 4 bases, and 21 bases separated the two germline ends. From germline, CDR1 is SQVTM and CDR2 ANQGSEA. CDR3 length: 16 amino acids. The chain has TRBV29-1 and TRBJ1-2, with D tentatively TRBD1 (6 bases). The material sequenced was PBMCs. The TCR was taken from a girl aged 2-9 years in good health and CMV-seropositive. The CDR3 sequence is CSVDRHRQELIYGYTF. The CDR3 DNA reads as TGCAGCGTTGACAGACACCGACAGGAGCTTATCTATGGCTACACCTTC.